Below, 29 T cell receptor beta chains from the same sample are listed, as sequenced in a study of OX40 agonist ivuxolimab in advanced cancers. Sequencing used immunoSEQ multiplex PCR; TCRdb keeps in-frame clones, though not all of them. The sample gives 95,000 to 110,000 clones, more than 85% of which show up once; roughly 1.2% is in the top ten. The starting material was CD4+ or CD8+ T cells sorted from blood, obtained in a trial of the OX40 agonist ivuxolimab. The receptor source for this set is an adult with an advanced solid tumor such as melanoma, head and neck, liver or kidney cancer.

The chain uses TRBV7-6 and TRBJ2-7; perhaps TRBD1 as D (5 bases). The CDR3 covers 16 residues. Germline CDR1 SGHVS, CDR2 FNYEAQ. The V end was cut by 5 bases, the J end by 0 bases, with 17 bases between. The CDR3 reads CASSPRGRLSSYEQYF. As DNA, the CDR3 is TGTGCCAGCAGCCCAAGGGGCAGGCTTAGCTCCTACGAGCAGTACTTC.

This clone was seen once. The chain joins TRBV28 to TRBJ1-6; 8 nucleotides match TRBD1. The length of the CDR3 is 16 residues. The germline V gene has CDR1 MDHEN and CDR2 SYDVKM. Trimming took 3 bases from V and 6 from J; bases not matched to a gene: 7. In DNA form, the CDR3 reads TGTGCCAGCAGTTTGGATCAGGGGGCGTCTAATTCACCCCTCCACTTT. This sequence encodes CASSLDQGASNSPLHF.

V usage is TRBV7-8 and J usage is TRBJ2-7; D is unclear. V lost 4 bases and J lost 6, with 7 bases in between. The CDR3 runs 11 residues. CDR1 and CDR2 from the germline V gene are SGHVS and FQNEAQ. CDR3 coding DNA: TGTGCCAGCAGCTCGCCGGGCGAGCAGTACTTC. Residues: CASSSPGEQYF.

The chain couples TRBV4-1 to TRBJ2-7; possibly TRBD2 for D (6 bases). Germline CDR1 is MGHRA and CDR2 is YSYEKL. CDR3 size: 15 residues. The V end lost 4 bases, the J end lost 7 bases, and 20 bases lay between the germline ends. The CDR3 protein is CASSLGSVTRGEQYF. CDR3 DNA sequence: TGCGCCAGCAGCCTAGGGTCGGTGACTCGGGGGGAGCAGTACTTC.

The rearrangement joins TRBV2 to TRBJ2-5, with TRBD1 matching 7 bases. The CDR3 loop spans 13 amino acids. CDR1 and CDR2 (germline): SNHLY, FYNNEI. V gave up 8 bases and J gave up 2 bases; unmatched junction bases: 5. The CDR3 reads CASDREGQETQYF. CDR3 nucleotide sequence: TGTGCCAGCGACAGGGAAGGGCAAGAGACCCAGTACTTC.

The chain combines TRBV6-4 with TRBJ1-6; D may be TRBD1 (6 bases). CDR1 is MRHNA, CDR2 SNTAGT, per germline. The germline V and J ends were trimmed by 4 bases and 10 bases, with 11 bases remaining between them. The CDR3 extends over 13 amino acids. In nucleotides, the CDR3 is TGTGCCAGCAGTGTCGACAGGTTATCACCCCTCCACTTT. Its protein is CASSVDRLSPLHF.

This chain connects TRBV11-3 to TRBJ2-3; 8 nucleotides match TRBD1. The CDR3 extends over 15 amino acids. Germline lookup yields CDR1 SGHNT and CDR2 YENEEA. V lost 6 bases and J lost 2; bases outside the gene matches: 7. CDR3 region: CASSSRTGPTDTQYF. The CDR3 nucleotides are TGTGCCAGCAGTTCTCGGACAGGGCCCACAGATACGCAGTATTTT.

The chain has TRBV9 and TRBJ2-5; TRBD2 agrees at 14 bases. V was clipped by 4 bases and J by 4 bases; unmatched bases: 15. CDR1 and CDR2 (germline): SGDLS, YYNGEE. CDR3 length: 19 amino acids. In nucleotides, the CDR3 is TGTGCCAGCAGCCTGAGACCGGGACTAGCGGGAGCTGCGGCAGAGACCCAGTACTTC. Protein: CASSLRPGLAGAAAETQYF. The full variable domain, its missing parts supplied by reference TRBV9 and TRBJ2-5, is DSGVTQTPKHLITATGQRVTLRCSPRSGDLSVYWYQQSLDQGLQFLIQYYNGEERAKGNILERFSAQQFPDLHSELNLSSLELGDSALYFCASSLRPGLAGAAAETQYFGPGTRLLVL.

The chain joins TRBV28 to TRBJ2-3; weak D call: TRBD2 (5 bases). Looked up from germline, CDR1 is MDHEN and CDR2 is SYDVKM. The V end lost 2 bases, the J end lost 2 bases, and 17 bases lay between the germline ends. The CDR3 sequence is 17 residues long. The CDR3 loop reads CASSLVGARKHTDTQYF. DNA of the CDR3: TGTGCCAGCAGTTTAGTGGGAGCCCGCAAGCACACAGATACGCAGTATTTT.

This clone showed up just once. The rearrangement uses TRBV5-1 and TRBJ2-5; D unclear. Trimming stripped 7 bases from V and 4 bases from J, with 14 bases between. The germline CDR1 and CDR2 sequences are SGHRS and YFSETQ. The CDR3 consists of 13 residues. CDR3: CASCPSNGETQYF. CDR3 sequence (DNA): TGCGCCAGCTGCCCCTCCAACGGAGAGACCCAGTACTTC.

The CDR3 sequence is CAIRTRQGEGTGELFF. The CDR3 DNA reads as TGTGCCATCAGGACACGACAGGGAGAAGGTACCGGGGAGCTGTTTTTT. The chain uses TRBV10-3 and TRBJ2-2; 7 bases are shared with TRBD1. The germline V gene has CDR1 ENHRY and CDR2 SYGVKD. Unmatched junction bases numbered 12, after V lost 6 bases and J lost 5 bases. The CDR3 is 16 amino acids.

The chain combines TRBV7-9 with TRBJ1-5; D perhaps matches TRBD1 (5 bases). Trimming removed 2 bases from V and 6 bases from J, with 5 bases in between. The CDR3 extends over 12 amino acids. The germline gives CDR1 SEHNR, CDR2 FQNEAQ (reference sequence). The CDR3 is CASSLQGQPQHF. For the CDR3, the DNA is TGTGCCAGCAGCTTACAGGGTCAGCCCCAGCATTTT. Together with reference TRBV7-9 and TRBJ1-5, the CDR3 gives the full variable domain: DTGVSQNPRHKITKRGQNVTFRCDPISEHNRLYWYRQTLGQGPEFLTYFQNEAQLEKSRLLSDRFSAERPKGSFSTLEIQRTEQGDSAMYLCASSLQGQPQHFGDGTRLSIL.

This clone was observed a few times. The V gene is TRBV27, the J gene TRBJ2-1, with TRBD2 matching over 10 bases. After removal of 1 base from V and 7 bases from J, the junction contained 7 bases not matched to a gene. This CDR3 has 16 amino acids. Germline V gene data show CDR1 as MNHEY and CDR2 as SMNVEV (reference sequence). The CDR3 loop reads CASSLLASGSGNEQFF. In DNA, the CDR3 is TGTGCCAGCAGTTTATTGGCTAGCGGGAGTGGAAATGAGCAGTTCTTC.

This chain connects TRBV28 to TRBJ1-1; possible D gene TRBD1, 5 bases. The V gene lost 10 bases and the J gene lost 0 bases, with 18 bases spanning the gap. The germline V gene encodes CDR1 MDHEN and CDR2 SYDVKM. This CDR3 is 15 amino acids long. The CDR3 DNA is TGTGCCACGGGCTCCGGGGGTGTTATGAACACTGAAGCTTTCTTT. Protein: CATGSGGVMNTEAFF.

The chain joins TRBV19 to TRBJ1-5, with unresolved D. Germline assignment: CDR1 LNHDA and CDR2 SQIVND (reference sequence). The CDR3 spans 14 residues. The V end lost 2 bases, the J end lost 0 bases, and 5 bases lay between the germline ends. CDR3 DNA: TGTGCCAGTAGTATATACTTTAGCAATCAGCCCCAGCATTTT. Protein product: CASSIYFSNQPQHF.

The CDR3 loop is CASSLGLAGASTDTQYF. Here the CDR3 DNA reads TGTGCCAGCAGCTTGGGACTAGCGGGAGCTAGCACAGATACGCAGTATTTT. The V gene is TRBV7-9, the J gene TRBJ2-3, with TRBD2 identical over 14 bases. Germline values: CDR1 SEHNR, CDR2 FQNEAQ (reference sequence). The CDR3 loop spans 17 amino acids. V lost 3 bases to trimming and J lost 0 bases; unmatched junction nucleotides: 2.

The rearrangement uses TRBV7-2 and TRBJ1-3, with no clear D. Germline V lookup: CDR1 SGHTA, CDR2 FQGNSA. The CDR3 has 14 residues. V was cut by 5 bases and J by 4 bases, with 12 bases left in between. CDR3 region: CASSNRVVGNTIYF. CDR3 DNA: TGTGCCAGCAGCAACCGGGTGGTCGGAAACACCATATATTTT.

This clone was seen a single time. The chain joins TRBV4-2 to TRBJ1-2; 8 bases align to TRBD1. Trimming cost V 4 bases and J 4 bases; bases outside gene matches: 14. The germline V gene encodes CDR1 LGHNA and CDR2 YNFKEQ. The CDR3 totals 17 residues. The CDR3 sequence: CASSLGNQGAESYGYTF. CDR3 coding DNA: TGTGCCAGCAGCCTAGGAAATCAGGGGGCTGAGAGCTATGGCTACACCTTC.

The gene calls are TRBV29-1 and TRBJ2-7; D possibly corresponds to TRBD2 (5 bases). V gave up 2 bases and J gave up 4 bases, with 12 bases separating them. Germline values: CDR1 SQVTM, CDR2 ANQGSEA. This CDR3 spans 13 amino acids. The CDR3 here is CSVESAERYEQYF. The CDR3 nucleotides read TGCAGCGTTGAATCGGCAGAGCGGTACGAGCAGTACTTC.

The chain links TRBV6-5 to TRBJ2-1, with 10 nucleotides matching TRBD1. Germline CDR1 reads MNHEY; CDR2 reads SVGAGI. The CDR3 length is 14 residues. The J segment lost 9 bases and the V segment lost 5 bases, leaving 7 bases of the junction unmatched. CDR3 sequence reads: CASSPGQGSGEQFF. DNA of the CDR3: TGTGCCAGCAGTCCGGGACAGGGGTCGGGTGAGCAGTTCTTC.

The CDR3 DNA reads TGTGCCAGCAGTTTATCGGAATTGAACACTGAAGCTTTCTTT. It codes for CASSLSELNTEAFF. The V and J genes are TRBV27 and TRBJ1-1; D is undetermined. With 0 bases removed from V and 0 bases from J, the gap between germline ends came to 5 bases. The length of the CDR3 is 14 residues. CDR1 and CDR2 (germline): MNHEY, SMNVEV (reference sequence).

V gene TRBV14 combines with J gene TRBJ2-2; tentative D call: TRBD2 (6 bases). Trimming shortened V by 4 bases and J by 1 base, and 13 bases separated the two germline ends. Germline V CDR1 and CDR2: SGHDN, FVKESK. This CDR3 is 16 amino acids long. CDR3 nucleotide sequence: TGTGCCAGCAGCCGACGCGGGACCCAGAACACCGGGGAGCTGTTTTTT. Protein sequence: CASSRRGTQNTGELFF.

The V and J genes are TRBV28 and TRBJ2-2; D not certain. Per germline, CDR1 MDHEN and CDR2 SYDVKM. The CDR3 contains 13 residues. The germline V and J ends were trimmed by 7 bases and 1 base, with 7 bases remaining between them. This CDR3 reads CASTLRNTGELFF. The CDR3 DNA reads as TGTGCCAGCACCCTAAGGAACACCGGGGAGCTGTTTTTT. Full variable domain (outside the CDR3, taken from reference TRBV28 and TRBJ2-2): DVKVTQSSRYLVKRTGEKVFLECVQDMDHENMFWYRQDPGLGLRLIYFSYDVKMKEKGDIPEGYSVSREKKERFSLILESASTNQTSMYLCASTLRNTGELFFGEGSRLTVL.

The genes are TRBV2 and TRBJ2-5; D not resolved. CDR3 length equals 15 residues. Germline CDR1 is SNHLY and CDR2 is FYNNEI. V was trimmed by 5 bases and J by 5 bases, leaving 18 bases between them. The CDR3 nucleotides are TGTGCCAGCAGTCTTCTAGTAGTGGCGAGGGAGACCCAGTACTTC. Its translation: CASSLLVVARETQYF.

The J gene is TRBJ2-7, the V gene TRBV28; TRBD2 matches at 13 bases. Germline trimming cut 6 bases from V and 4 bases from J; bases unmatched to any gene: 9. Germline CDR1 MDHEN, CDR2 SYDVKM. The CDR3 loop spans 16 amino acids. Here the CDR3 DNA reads TGTGCCAGCAGCGGACTAGCGGGAGTAGGGGGGTACGAGCAGTACTTC. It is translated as CASSGLAGVGGYEQYF.

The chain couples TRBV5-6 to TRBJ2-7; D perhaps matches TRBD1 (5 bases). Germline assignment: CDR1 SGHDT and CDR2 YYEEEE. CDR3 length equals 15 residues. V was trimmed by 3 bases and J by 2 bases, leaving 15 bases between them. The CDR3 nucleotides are TGTGCCAGCAGCTCCCCAGGGATCAATACCTACGAGCAGTACTTC. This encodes CASSSPGINTYEQYF.

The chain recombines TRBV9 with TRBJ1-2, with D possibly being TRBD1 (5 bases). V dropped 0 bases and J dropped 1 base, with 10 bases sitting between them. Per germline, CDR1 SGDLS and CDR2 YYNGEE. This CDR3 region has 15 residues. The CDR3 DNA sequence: TGTGCCAGCAGCGTAGGGGGCGGGGGTAACTATGGCTACACCTTC. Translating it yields CASSVGGGGNYGYTF.

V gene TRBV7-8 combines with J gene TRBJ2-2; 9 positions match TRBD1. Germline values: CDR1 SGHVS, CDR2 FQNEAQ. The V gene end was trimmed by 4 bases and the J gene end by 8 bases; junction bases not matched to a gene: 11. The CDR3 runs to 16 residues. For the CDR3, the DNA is TGTGCCAGCAGCTCCCGGGACAGGGTTGGTTTAGGGGAGCTGTTTTTT. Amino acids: CASSSRDRVGLGELFF.

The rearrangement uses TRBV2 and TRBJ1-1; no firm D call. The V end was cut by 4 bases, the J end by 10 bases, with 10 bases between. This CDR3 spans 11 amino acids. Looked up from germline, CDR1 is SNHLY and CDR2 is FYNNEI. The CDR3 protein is CASSVKARAFF. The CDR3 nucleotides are TGTGCCAGCAGTGTTAAGGCAAGAGCTTTCTTT.